Detailed here is one T cell receptor beta chain. The source of the sample is a study of blood T cell repertoires in COVID-19. Study summary: Donors in the United States, Italy and Spain gave samples during acute or convalescent COVID-19. T cells, B-cell-depleted T cells, or PBMCs provided the cDNA or gDNA that served as material.

Authors' analysis steps: Reference gene primers were amplified, and this amplification served to estimate nucleated cell counts. Some clones are missing from TCRdb's copy, which holds only in-frame ones; the method was immunoSEQ multiplex PCR. That table gives V, J and clone size, and the DNA gave D and trimming. This table has around 28,000 clones, around four fifths appearing once. The CDR3 runs to 12 residues. V lost 1 base and J lost 4, with 4 bases in between. The V gene's germline CDR1 is SGDLS and CDR2 YYNGEE. This TCR was sampled from a man in his 70s with acute or convalescent COVID-19. This sequence joins TRBV9 and TRBJ2-3; D gene ambiguous. The sequenced material came from peripheral blood. CDR3 sequence reads: CASSVSADTQYF. In DNA, the CDR3 is TGTGCCAGCAGCGTATCCGCAGATACGCAGTATTTT. Together with reference TRBV9 and TRBJ2-3, the CDR3 gives the full variable domain: DSGVTQTPKHLITATGQRVTLRCSPRSGDLSVYWYQQSLDQGLQFLIQYYNGEERAKGNILERFSAQQFPDLHSELNLSSLELGDSALYFCASSVSADTQYFGPGTRLTVL.